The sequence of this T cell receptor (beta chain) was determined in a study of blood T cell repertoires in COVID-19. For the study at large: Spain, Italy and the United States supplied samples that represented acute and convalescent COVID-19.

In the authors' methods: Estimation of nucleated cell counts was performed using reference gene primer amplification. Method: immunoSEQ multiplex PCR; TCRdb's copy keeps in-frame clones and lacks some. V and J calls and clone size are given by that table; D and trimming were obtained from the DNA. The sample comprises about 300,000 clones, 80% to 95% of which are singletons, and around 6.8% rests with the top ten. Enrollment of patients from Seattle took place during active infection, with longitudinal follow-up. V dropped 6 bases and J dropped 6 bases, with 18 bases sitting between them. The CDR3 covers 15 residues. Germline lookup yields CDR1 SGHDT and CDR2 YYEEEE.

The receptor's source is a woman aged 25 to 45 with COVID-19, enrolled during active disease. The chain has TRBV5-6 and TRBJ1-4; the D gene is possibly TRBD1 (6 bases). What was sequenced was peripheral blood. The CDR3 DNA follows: TGTGCCAGCATCGCAACAGGGCTAGGGGATGAAAAACTGTTTTTT. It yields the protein CASIATGLGDEKLFF.